Shown below are 20 T cell receptor beta chains from a single sample sequenced in a study of OX40 agonist ivuxolimab in advanced cancers. Only in-frame clones appear in the TCRdb table, and some are missing; sequencing was by immunoSEQ multiplex PCR. The data show around 100,000 clones, with approximately 90% seen just once and 0.16% held by the top ten. Sequencing was performed on CD4+ or CD8+ T cells sorted from blood, taken in a trial of the OX40 agonist ivuxolimab. These TCRs come from an adult with an advanced solid tumor such as melanoma, head and neck, liver or kidney cancer.

The chain uses TRBV6-5 and TRBJ2-2; 9 bases fit TRBD1. Germline lookup yields CDR1 MNHEY and CDR2 SVGAGI. J gave up 5 bases and V 6 bases, and 7 bases lay outside the gene matches. The CDR3 contains 15 residues. CDR3 sequence reads: CASSQGQGKTGELFF. In nucleotides, the CDR3 is TGTGCCAGCAGCCAGGGACAGGGAAAAACCGGGGAGCTGTTTTTT.

This chain connects TRBV7-9 to TRBJ2-1; weak D call: TRBD2 (6 bases). CDR3 length equals 13 residues. In germline, CDR1 is SEHNR, CDR2 FQNEAQ (reference sequence). V gave up 1 base and J gave up 6 bases, with 7 bases separating them. The CDR3 DNA reads as TGTGCCAGCAGCTTAGAACTAGCCAATGAGCAGTTCTTC. It specifies CASSLELANEQFF. The full variable domain, its missing parts supplied by reference TRBV7-9 and TRBJ2-1, is DTGVSQNPRHKITKRGQNVTFRCDPISEHNRLYWYRQTLGQGPEFLTYFQNEAQLEKSRLLSDRFSAERPKGSFSTLEIQRTEQGDSAMYLCASSLELANEQFFGPGTRLTVL.

This sequence joins TRBV5-1 and TRBJ2-2; D is undetermined. Per the germline V gene, CDR1 is SGHRS and CDR2 is YFSETQ. The CDR3 has 15 residues. V gave up 0 bases and J gave up 6 bases, with 12 bases separating them. In nucleotides, the CDR3 is TGCGCCAGCAGCTTGGGGTTAGGGATACCCGGGGAGCTGTTTTTT. Amino acid sequence: CASSLGLGIPGELFF.

The chain links TRBV2 to TRBJ1-2; tentatively, D is TRBD1 (5 bases). The V end was cut by 9 bases, the J end by 6 bases, with 20 bases between. The CDR3 has 14 amino acids. Germline lookup yields CDR1 SNHLY and CDR2 FYNNEI. In DNA, the CDR3 is TGTGCCAGGGGGGGTGAGGGAGGTGGCGATGGCTACACCTTC. Translation gives CARGGEGGGDGYTF. Drawing the rest from reference TRBV2 and TRBJ1-2, the complete variable domain is EPEVTQTPSHQVTQMGQEVILRCVPISNHLYFYWYRQILGQKVEFLVSFYNNEISEKSEIFDDQFSVERPDGSNFTLKIRSTKLEDSAMYFCARGGEGGGDGYTFGSGTRLTVV.

The chain links TRBV7-3 to TRBJ2-2, with TRBD2 matching over 9 bases. CDR1 SGHTA and CDR2 FQGTGA come from the germline V gene. The V gene end was trimmed by 2 bases and the J gene end by 0 bases; junction bases not matched to a gene: 1. This CDR3 has 16 residues. CDR3 DNA: TGTGCCAGCAGCTTAGCGGGAGGGACGAACACCGGGGAGCTGTTTTTT. Its translation is CASSLAGGTNTGELFF.

The chain employs TRBV2 and TRBJ1-2; D remains unclear. From germline, CDR1 is SNHLY and CDR2 FYNNEI. Trimming stripped 0 bases from V and 5 bases from J, with 13 bases between. This CDR3 region has 15 residues. This CDR3 is CASSEALGSIYGYTF. The CDR3 DNA follows: TGTGCCAGCAGTGAAGCGCTTGGCAGTATTTATGGCTACACCTTC.

The J gene is TRBJ2-7, the V gene TRBV7-2; TRBD1 agrees at 9 bases. V gave up 5 bases and J gave up 4 bases; unmatched junction bases: 9. The CDR3 is 15 amino acids. Germline CDR1 reads SGHTA; CDR2 reads FQGNSA. The CDR3, as DNA: TGTGCCAGCAGCAAGCCCCCGGGACAGGGTTACGAGCAGTACTTC. Amino acids: CASSKPPGQGYEQYF.

The chain couples TRBV9 to TRBJ2-7; D ambiguous. This CDR3 has 13 residues. Deletions cut 0 bases from V and 6 bases from J, with 10 bases between. The germline V gene encodes CDR1 SGDLS and CDR2 YYNGEE. CDR3 DNA: TGTGCCAGCAGCGTAGTCCCTTCGGTCGAGCAGTACTTC. This gives the protein CASSVVPSVEQYF.

Note on this clone: One end of the junction fails to match germline, which may point to a read error. The genes are TRBV7-8 and TRBJ1-1; D gene uncertain. This CDR3 has 12 amino acids. Per germline, CDR1 SGHVS and CDR2 FQNEAQ. CDR3 DNA: TGTGCCAGCACCTTAGGAGGCACTGAAGCTTTCTTT. Translating gives CASTLGGTEAFF.

The rearrangement joins TRBV11-2 to TRBJ2-7; D unclear. Trimming took off 4 bases at V and 6 bases at J, with 7 bases between the two ends. CDR1 is SGHAT and CDR2 is FQNNGV in the germline V gene. The CDR3 has 11 residues. The chain's CDR3 is CASSSGAEQYF. The CDR3 nucleotides are TGTGCCAGCAGCTCGGGTGCCGAGCAGTACTTC.

The rearrangement uses TRBV5-4 and TRBJ2-3; D is possibly TRBD2 (5 bases). Trimming removed 4 bases at V and 8 bases at J, with 11 bases between. CDR3 length equals 12 residues. The germline V gene encodes CDR1 SGHNT and CDR2 YYREEE (reference sequence). CDR3 in amino acids: CASSARTGTQYF. The CDR3 DNA is TGTGCCAGCAGCGCCAGGACTGGTACGCAGTATTTT.

This clone appeared a single time. This rearrangement joins TRBV18 to TRBJ2-2, with 15 bases identical to TRBD2. Germline assignment: CDR1 KGHSH and CDR2 LQKENI. J gave up 5 bases and V 5 bases, and 9 bases lay outside the gene matches. CDR3 length: 18 residues. CDR3 protein: CASSSRTSGGAGTGELFF. The CDR3, as DNA: TGTGCCAGCTCATCACGGACTAGCGGGGGGGCCGGAACCGGGGAGCTGTTTTTT.

The chain links TRBV30 to TRBJ2-7, with TRBD2 as a possible D gene (6 bases). The CDR3 contains 15 residues. From germline, CDR1 is GTSNPN and CDR2 SVGIG (reference sequence). V was trimmed by 3 bases and J by 3 bases, leaving 18 bases between them. The CDR3 DNA reads TGTGCCTGGAGCGGGGGTGGAGGGCTTATCTACGAGCAGTACTTC. Translating it yields CAWSGGGGLIYEQYF.

The chain couples TRBV11-3 to TRBJ1-2; TRBD1 matches 10 bases. Germline trimming cut 5 bases from V and 6 bases from J; bases unmatched to any gene: 3. This CDR3 has 13 amino acids. From germline, CDR1 is SGHNT and CDR2 YENEEA. CDR3 loop: CASSQDRGDGYTF. DNA of the CDR3: TGTGCCAGCAGCCAGGACAGGGGGGATGGCTACACCTTC. The whole variable domain, filled in from reference TRBV11-3 and TRBJ1-2, reads EAGVVQSPRYKIIEKKQPVAFWCNPISGHNTLYWYLQNLGQGPELLIRYENEEAVDDSQLPKDRFSAERLKGVDSTLKIQPAELGDSAVYLCASSQDRGDGYTFGSGTRLTVV.

The chain employs TRBV28 and TRBJ1-2; D call uncertain. V was cut by 7 bases and J by 4 bases, with 19 bases left in between. The CDR3 contains 15 residues. The germline CDR1 and CDR2 sequences are MDHEN and SYDVKM. The CDR3 DNA is TGTGCCAGCACCTCGCGCCGGCGGGATGGCTATGGCTACACCTTC. Residues: CASTSRRRDGYGYTF.

This chain uses TRBV6-1 with TRBJ1-1; 8 bases are a match to TRBD1. This CDR3 region has 14 residues. The J segment lost 5 bases and the V segment lost 5 bases, leaving 7 bases of the junction unmatched. Germline lookup yields CDR1 MNHNS and CDR2 SASEGT. As DNA, the CDR3 is TGTGCCAGCAGTTTCCAGGGGGCTTGGACTGAAGCTTTCTTT. Its translation: CASSFQGAWTEAFF.

The chain combines TRBV4-1 with TRBJ2-1; TRBD1 might be the D (6 bases). In germline, CDR1 is MGHRA, CDR2 YSYEKL. The CDR3 contains 14 residues. Trimming stripped 2 bases from V and 3 bases from J, with 8 bases between. The CDR3 loop reads CASSQLTGYNEQFF. CDR3 coding DNA: TGCGCCAGCAGCCAATTGACAGGCTACAATGAGCAGTTCTTC.

The CDR3 spells CASSEARQNYGYTF. CDR3 nucleotide sequence: TGTGCCAGCAGTGAAGCAAGGCAGAACTATGGCTACACCTTC. The V call is TRBV2, the J call TRBJ1-2; D ambiguous. CDR3 length equals 14 residues. Looked up from germline, CDR1 is SNHLY and CDR2 is FYNNEI. With 0 bases removed from V and 2 bases from J, the gap between germline ends came to 7 bases.

The chain has TRBV5-1 and TRBJ2-7; TRBD2 might be the D (5 bases). V lost 0 bases to trimming and J lost 7 bases, with 14 bases between them. Germline V gene lookup returns CDR1 SGHRS and CDR2 YFSETQ. The CDR3 is 14 residues long. CDR3 in DNA: TGCGCCAGCAGCTTGGGGACTTTCCTTGAGGAGCAGTACTTC. Translated: CASSLGTFLEEQYF.

This chain joins TRBV28 and TRBJ1-2; D remains ambiguous. Germline assignment: CDR1 MDHEN and CDR2 SYDVKM. The CDR3 has 15 amino acids. V was shortened by 7 bases and J by 1 base, with 16 bases between the two germline ends. CDR3 in DNA: TGTGCCAGCATCAGGCCTTCCCTCCTTAACTATGGCTACACCTTC. Its protein product is CASIRPSLLNYGYTF.